The 31 T cell receptor beta chains below were found in one sample sequenced in a study of immune evolution from preneoplasia to lung adenocarcinoma (dated by TCRdb to 2020 to 2023). Library creation used the immunoSEQ multiplex PCR assay. This immuneACCESS table, as held by TCRdb, lists in-frame sequences with V and J called but not all clones. Of the missing ones, under half trace to an unresolved V gene in checked studies; the others have no known cause. This sample lists tens of thousands of clones; roughly 80% were detected once. The ten largest account for less than 6% of the sample. The specimen was FFPE invasive lung adenocarcinoma tissue. Per the publication, the cell subset or site label means: frankly invasive lung adenocarcinoma (ADC). The receptors stem from a person between 55 and 70 years old with lung adenocarcinoma.

This chain uses TRBV2 with TRBJ1-4; D is possibly TRBD1 (5 bases). Trimming cost V 2 bases and J 8 bases, with 15 bases left between them. This CDR3 has 15 residues. Germline CDR1 SNHLY, CDR2 FYNNEI. The CDR3 DNA reads as TGTGCCAGCAGTGAACGGGCCCTGGGGGGAGAAAAACTGTTTTTT. Protein sequence: CASSERALGGEKLFF.

This sequence joins TRBV18 and TRBJ2-5, with D maybe TRBD2 (5 bases). The V end lost 1 base, the J end lost 6 bases, and 18 bases lay between the germline ends. This CDR3 comprises 16 residues. Looked up from germline, CDR1 is KGHSH and CDR2 is LQKENI. In DNA form, the CDR3 reads TGTGCCAGCTCACCACTCCCGAGGGATTATAAACAGACCCAGTACTTC. It translates to CASSPLPRDYKQTQYF.

The chain employs TRBV5-8 and TRBJ1-4; D remains ambiguous. Per the germline V gene, CDR1 is SGHTS and CDR2 is YDEGEE. This CDR3 comprises 14 residues. Trimming took 0 bases from V and 8 from J, leaving 11 bases between them. In DNA form, the CDR3 reads TGTGCCAGCAGCTTGGGATCGCGCCCGGAAAAACTGTTTTTT. It yields the protein CASSLGSRPEKLFF.

J is TRBJ2-2 and V is TRBV5-6, with D tentatively TRBD1 (6 bases). Deletions cut 1 base from V and 6 bases from J, with 13 bases between. Germline CDR1 and CDR2: SGHDT and YYEEEE. CDR3 length equals 15 residues. The CDR3 loop is CASSLSRGRAGELFF. CDR3 nucleotide sequence: TGTGCCAGCAGCTTGAGCAGGGGTCGAGCCGGGGAGCTGTTTTTT.

The chain couples TRBV30 to TRBJ2-7; TRBD2 agrees at 7 bases. This CDR3 contains 14 residues. The germline gives CDR1 GTSNPN, CDR2 SVGIG (reference sequence). Trimming took 4 bases from V and 3 from J; bases not matched to a gene: 9. The CDR3: CAWNGGGEFYEQYF. CDR3 DNA: TGTGCCTGGAATGGGGGAGGGGAGTTCTACGAGCAGTACTTC.

The rearrangement joins TRBV28 to TRBJ2-5, with TRBD1 identical over 8 bases. From germline, CDR1 is MDHEN and CDR2 SYDVKM. V lost 1 base and J lost 5; bases outside the gene matches: 9. This CDR3 contains 16 residues. The CDR3 region has the DNA TGTGCCAGCAGTTTATCAGGCCAGGGGGCGAGTGAGACCCAGTACTTC. It is translated as CASSLSGQGASETQYF.

This chain uses TRBV18 with TRBJ2-5; D is possibly TRBD1 (6 bases). Trimming left V 3 bases short and J 5 bases short, with 16 bases between. The CDR3 extends over 15 amino acids. Germline CDR1 and CDR2: KGHSH and LQKENI. CDR3 bases: TGTGCCAGCTCACCCCCCGACAGGCTTGGGGAGACCCAGTACTTC. This translates into CASSPPDRLGETQYF.

The chain uses TRBV27 and TRBJ2-1; 15 bases line up with TRBD2. The CDR3 extends over 15 amino acids. Germline assignment: CDR1 MNHEY and CDR2 SMNVEV (reference sequence). The ends lost 8 bases at V and 9 bases at J; junction bases unmatched: 8. This CDR3 is CASQRGLAGGGEQFF. CDR3 in DNA: TGTGCCAGCCAAAGGGGACTAGCGGGAGGCGGTGAGCAGTTCTTC.

This clone was observed a few times. The genes are TRBV28 and TRBJ1-1, with D possibly matching TRBD1 (5 bases). This CDR3 has 14 amino acids. Trimming stripped 8 bases from V and 6 bases from J, with 19 bases between. CDR1 MDHEN and CDR2 SYDVKM come from the germline V gene. DNA of the CDR3: TGTGCCAGCCCACCCAGTGGGGGGAGAGCTGAAGCTTTCTTT. As protein: CASPPSGGRAEAFF.

The rearrangement uses TRBV29-1 and TRBJ2-1, with D possibly being TRBD1 (7 bases). Between the trimmed V and J ends, which lost 7 bases and 0 bases, there was a span of 13 bases. Germline V CDR1 and CDR2: SQVTM, ANQGSEA. The CDR3 totals 14 residues. The CDR3 is CSASQGGSYNEQFF. In DNA, the CDR3 is TGCAGCGCTTCCCAGGGGGGCTCCTACAATGAGCAGTTCTTC.

The chain combines TRBV9 with TRBJ1-3, with TRBD1 matching over 7 bases. This CDR3 comprises 13 residues. The trim removed 5 bases at V and 2 bases at J, leaving 1 base unmatched. In germline, CDR1 is SGDLS, CDR2 YYNGEE. This CDR3 is CASRGTAGNTIYF. CDR3 sequence (DNA): TGTGCCAGCAGGGGGACAGCTGGAAACACCATATATTTT.

This chain joins TRBV11-2 and TRBJ2-2; TRBD1 agrees at 12 bases. Germline trimming cut 8 bases from V and 6 bases from J; bases unmatched to any gene: 7. The CDR3 spans 15 residues. Germline lookup yields CDR1 SGHAT and CDR2 FQNNGV. The CDR3 sequence: CASGTRDRGPGELFF. DNA of the CDR3: TGTGCCAGCGGCACCCGGGACAGGGGGCCCGGGGAGCTGTTTTTT.

This clone has more than one count but fewer than ten. The chain is built from TRBV28 and TRBJ2-4; D not resolved. The CDR3 runs to 15 residues. CDR1 MDHEN and CDR2 SYDVKM come from the germline V gene. V dropped 4 bases and J dropped 0 bases, with 10 bases sitting between them. The CDR3 is CASSYTAIAKNIQYF. Here the CDR3 DNA reads TGTGCCAGCAGTTACACGGCAATAGCCAAAAACATTCAGTACTTC.

V usage is TRBV19 and J usage is TRBJ2-1; 13 nucleotides agree with TRBD2. This CDR3 is 16 amino acids long. V gave up 6 bases and J gave up 9 bases; unmatched junction bases: 11. Germline values: CDR1 LNHDA, CDR2 SQIVND (reference sequence). This CDR3 reads CASRPIGLAGVREQFF. For the CDR3, the DNA is TGTGCCAGTAGACCGATAGGACTAGCGGGAGTACGTGAGCAGTTCTTC.

The count of this clone is one. This chain uses TRBV5-6 with TRBJ1-3; D is unclear. V dropped 2 bases and J dropped 11 bases, with 11 bases sitting between them. CDR3 length: 12 residues. The germline V gene has CDR1 SGHDT and CDR2 YYEEEE. CDR3 DNA sequence: TGTGCCAGCAGCTTACTAGGAAGGTCCATATATTTT. Amino acids: CASSLLGRSIYF. The variable domain in full, completed from reference TRBV5-6 and TRBJ1-3, reads DAGVTQSPTHLIKTRGQQVTLRCSPKSGHDTVSWYQQALGQGPQFIFQYYEEEERQRGNFPDRFSGHQFPNYSSELNVNALLLGDSALYLCASSLLGRSIYFGEGSWLTVV.

The V call is TRBV28, the J call TRBJ2-1, with TRBD1 identical over 7 bases. The CDR3 contains 14 residues. The V gene's germline CDR1 is MDHEN and CDR2 SYDVKM. With 3 bases clipped from V and 7 bases from J, the junction kept 6 bases outside the gene matches. CDR3 coding DNA: TGTGCCAGCAGTTTGATACAGGGGAGAAATGAGCAGTTCTTC. Its protein product is CASSLIQGRNEQFF.

Written as DNA, the CDR3 is TGTGCCAGCAGTGAATGGGGTAACCGACAGTTCTTC. Protein: CASSEWGNRQFF. This chain joins TRBV6-1 and TRBJ2-1; D is ambiguous. V lost 2 bases and J lost 13, with 12 bases in between. CDR3 length equals 12 residues. Germline V lookup: CDR1 MNHNS, CDR2 SASEGT.

The chain joins TRBV7-9 to TRBJ2-4; TRBD2 is a possible D gene (6 bases). Trimming cost V 3 bases and J 1 base, with 13 bases left between them. The CDR3 is made up of 16 amino acids. Germline loops: CDR1 SEHNR, CDR2 FQNEAQ (reference sequence). The CDR3: CASSFGGLVAKNIQYF. CDR3 nucleotide sequence: TGTGCCAGCAGCTTCGGAGGGCTAGTGGCCAAAAACATTCAGTACTTC.

The chain combines TRBV6-6 with TRBJ1-5; unclear D gene. Germline CDR1 is MNHNY and CDR2 is SVGAGI (reference sequence). There are 12 residues in the CDR3. V gave up 11 bases and J gave up 4 bases, with 12 bases separating them. This CDR3 reads CALGEYNQPQHF. Here the CDR3 DNA reads TGTGCCCTCGGAGAGTATAATCAGCCCCAGCATTTT.

V is TRBV5-1 and J is TRBJ1-2; 8 bases fit TRBD1. The CDR3 runs to 14 residues. Losses at the gene ends were 3 bases for V and 4 bases for J; bases not matched to a gene: 5. Germline V lookup: CDR1 SGHRS, CDR2 YFSETQ. DNA of the CDR3: TGCGCCAGCAGCTACGGACAGGGAACCTATGGCTACACCTTC. This gives the protein CASSYGQGTYGYTF. The full variable domain, its missing parts supplied by reference TRBV5-1 and TRBJ1-2, is KAGVTQTPRYLIKTRGQQVTLSCSPISGHRSVSWYQQTPGQGLQFLFEYFSETQRNKGNFPGRFSGRQFSNSRSEMNVSTLELGDSALYLCASSYGQGTYGYTFGSGTRLTVV.

This sequence joins TRBV7-2 and TRBJ1-1, with TRBD1 identical over 8 bases. Per germline, CDR1 SGHTA and CDR2 FQGNSA. The junction had 2 bases not matched to a gene; V was cut back by 4 bases and J by 1 base. This CDR3 is 14 amino acids long. CDR3 region: CASSSQGANTEAFF. As DNA, the CDR3 is TGTGCCAGCAGCTCCCAGGGGGCGAACACTGAAGCTTTCTTT. Combining the CDR3 with reference TRBV7-2 and TRBJ1-1 gives the whole variable domain GAGVSQSPSNKVTEKGKDVELRCDPISGHTALYWYRQSLGQGLEFLIYFQGNSAPDKSGLPSDRFSAERTGGSVSTLTIQRTQQEDSAVYLCASSSQGANTEAFFGQGTRLTVV.

This clone occurred a few times. This chain links TRBV12-5 with TRBJ2-4; D is unresolved. V shed 7 bases and J shed 2 bases, with 15 bases lying between them. Germline V lookup: CDR1 LGHNT, CDR2 FRNRAP. The CDR3 covers 15 residues. Written as DNA, the CDR3 is TGTGCTAGTGCCCTGCCTATTAGTCCCAAAAACATTCAGTACTTC. This translates into CASALPISPKNIQYF.

The chain has TRBV27 and TRBJ1-2, with 7 positions matching TRBD1. The CDR3 loop spans 15 amino acids. J was trimmed by 5 bases and V by 5 bases; bases with no gene match: 11. CDR1 is MNHEY and CDR2 is SMNVEV in the germline V gene (reference sequence). CDR3 residues: CASSPSKGAWYGYTF. CDR3 DNA sequence: TGTGCCAGCAGTCCCTCCAAGGGGGCCTGGTATGGCTACACCTTC.

In this sample, this clone turned up a few times. J is TRBJ2-7 and V is TRBV2, with a possible D match to TRBD1 (5 bases). V dropped 0 bases and J dropped 5 bases, with 14 bases sitting between them. Germline V gene sequence: CDR1 SNHLY, CDR2 FYNNEI. The CDR3 totals 15 residues. The CDR3 nucleotides are TGTGCCAGCAGTGAAGCTACATACAGGATCCACGAGCAGTACTTC. Protein sequence: CASSEATYRIHEQYF.

V is TRBV5-4 and J is TRBJ1-1; D is uncertain. CDR1 and CDR2 (germline): SGHNT, YYREEE (reference sequence). The CDR3 is made up of 15 amino acids. With 2 bases removed from V and 4 bases from J, the gap between germline ends came to 15 bases. The CDR3 region is CASSFQVGRGTEAFF. The CDR3, as DNA: TGTGCCAGCAGCTTTCAGGTAGGGAGAGGCACTGAAGCTTTCTTT.

The rearrangement uses TRBV28 and TRBJ1-2; D possibly corresponds to TRBD1 (5 bases). This CDR3 is 13 amino acids long. Trimming stripped 6 bases from V and 5 bases from J, with 13 bases between. Germline V gene data show CDR1 as MDHEN and CDR2 as SYDVKM. CDR3 in amino acids: CASSPGPRYGYTF. The CDR3 DNA follows: TGTGCCAGCAGCCCGGGACCCCGTTATGGCTACACCTTC.

The chain recombines TRBV10-1 with TRBJ2-1; 11 bases are a match to TRBD2. CDR1 and CDR2 from the germline V gene are WNHNN and SYGVQD (reference sequence). The CDR3 is 16 residues long. Unmatched junction bases numbered 5, after V lost 0 bases and J lost 7 bases. CDR3 region: CASSESILAGENEQFF. Here the CDR3 DNA reads TGCGCCAGCAGTGAGTCGATACTAGCGGGAGAGAATGAGCAGTTCTTC.

In this sample, this clone turned up a few times. This chain uses TRBV5-1 with TRBJ2-2; D remains ambiguous. V dropped 2 bases and J dropped 2 bases, with 10 bases sitting between them. The CDR3 is 15 residues long. CDR1 and CDR2 (germline): SGHRS, YFSETQ. Here the CDR3 DNA reads TGCGCCAGCAGCTTTTTGACTTCTAACACCGGGGAGCTGTTTTTT. Its translation: CASSFLTSNTGELFF.

This chain joins TRBV30 and TRBJ2-7; D is possibly TRBD1 (6 bases). CDR3 length equals 12 residues. The V end was cut by 3 bases, the J end by 3 bases, with 9 bases between. Per the germline V gene, CDR1 is GTSNPN and CDR2 is SVGIG (reference sequence). CDR3: CAWSIQGYEQYF. CDR3 nucleotides: TGTGCCTGGAGCATACAGGGCTACGAGCAGTACTTC. The entire variable domain, with the rest obtained from reference TRBV30 and TRBJ2-7, is as follows: SQTIHQWPATLVQPVGSPLSLECTVEGTSNPNLYWYRQAAGRGLQLLFYSVGIGQISSEVPQNLSASRPQDRQFILSSKKLLLSDSGFYLCAWSIQGYEQYFGPGTRLTVT.

The chain combines TRBV28 with TRBJ2-2, with no clear D. Deletions cut 6 bases from V and 7 bases from J, with 6 bases between. CDR3 length equals 11 residues. The germline V gene has CDR1 MDHEN and CDR2 SYDVKM. The CDR3 region is CASSPNGELFF. The CDR3 coding sequence is TGTGCCAGCAGCCCGAACGGGGAGCTGTTTTTT.

The rearrangement uses TRBV19 and TRBJ2-2; possible D gene TRBD2, 6 bases. CDR1 is LNHDA, CDR2 SQIVND, per germline (reference sequence). The V and J ends lost 4 bases and 6 bases respectively, with 24 bases between them. The CDR3 loop spans 18 amino acids. This CDR3 is CASSSEELALAGPGELFF. CDR3 nucleotides: TGTGCCAGTAGTAGCGAGGAGCTAGCTCTTGCGGGGCCCGGGGAGCTGTTTTTT.